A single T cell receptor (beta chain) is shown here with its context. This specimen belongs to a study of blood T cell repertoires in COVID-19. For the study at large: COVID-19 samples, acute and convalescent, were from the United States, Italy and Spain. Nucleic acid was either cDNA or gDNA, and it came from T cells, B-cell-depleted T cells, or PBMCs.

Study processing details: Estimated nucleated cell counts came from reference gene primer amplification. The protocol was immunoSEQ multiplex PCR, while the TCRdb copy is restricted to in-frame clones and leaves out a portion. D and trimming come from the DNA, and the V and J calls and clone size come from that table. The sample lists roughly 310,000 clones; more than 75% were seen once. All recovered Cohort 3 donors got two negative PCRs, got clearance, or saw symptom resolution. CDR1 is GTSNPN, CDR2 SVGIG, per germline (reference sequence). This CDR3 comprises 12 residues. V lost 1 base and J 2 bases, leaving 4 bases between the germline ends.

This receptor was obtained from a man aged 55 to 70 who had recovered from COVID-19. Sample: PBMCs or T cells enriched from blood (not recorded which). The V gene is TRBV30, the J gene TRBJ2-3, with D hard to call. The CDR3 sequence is CAWSASTDTQYF. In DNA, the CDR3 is TGTGCCTGGAGTGCCTCCACAGATACGCAGTATTTT.